The 27 T cell receptor beta chains listed next were all sequenced from one sample in a study of blood T cell repertoires in COVID-19 (TCRdb year 2020). Library method: the immunoSEQ multiplex PCR assay. The clones in this table, taken by TCRdb from immuneACCESS, are in-frame only. Not every clone is retained; where verified, under half of the shortfall comes from an unresolved V gene, and the cause of the rest is unknown. This sample gives 75,000 or so clones in total; roughly 85% of them show up just once. The biggest ten clones account for around 5% of the sample. Sequenced sample: peripheral blood. Every receptor here comes from a woman of 80 years or more with active or convalescent COVID-19.

The J gene is TRBJ2-1, the V gene TRBV13; maybe TRBD2 (6 bases). The CDR3 covers 14 residues. V lost 6 bases and J lost 6, with 15 bases in between. Germline CDR1 and CDR2: PRHDT and FYEKMQ (reference sequence). The CDR3 sequence is CASRTRGTSNEQFF. DNA of the CDR3: TGTGCCAGCAGGACCCGGGGGACGAGCAATGAGCAGTTCTTC.

The sample holds one count of this clone. The V call is TRBV11-3, the J call TRBJ2-3, with TRBD2 matching over 12 bases. The ends lost 5 bases at V and 4 bases at J; junction bases unmatched: 10. The germline CDR1 and CDR2 sequences are SGHNT and YENEEA. There are 17 residues in the CDR3. CDR3: CASSDGLAGRSADTQYF. The CDR3 DNA sequence: TGTGCCAGCAGCGATGGACTAGCGGGACGCTCAGCAGATACGCAGTATTTT.

The chain is built from TRBV19 and TRBJ1-6; D remains ambiguous. CDR3 length equals 16 residues. Germline assignment: CDR1 LNHDA and CDR2 SQIVND (reference sequence). V was shortened by 3 bases and J by 0 bases, with 9 bases between the two germline ends. The chain's CDR3 is CASSMEKSSYNSPLHF. The CDR3 DNA follows: TGTGCCAGTAGTATGGAGAAGAGCTCCTATAATTCACCCCTCCACTTT.

The rearrangement uses TRBV10-3 and TRBJ1-2; 11 nucleotides line up with TRBD1. In germline, CDR1 is ENHRY, CDR2 SYGVKD. The CDR3 covers 14 residues. V lost 6 bases to trimming and J lost 2 bases; unmatched junction nucleotides: 2. CDR3 sequence: CAIRGDRGNYGYTF. DNA for the CDR3: TGTGCCATCAGGGGGGACAGGGGGAACTATGGCTACACCTTC.

This clone was seen a single time. The gene calls are TRBV18 and TRBJ1-1; D is possibly TRBD1 (6 bases). The V gene lost 6 bases and the J gene lost 2 bases, with 13 bases spanning the gap. Germline-derived CDR1 and CDR2 are KGHSH and LQKENI. The length of the CDR3 is 14 residues. CDR3 sequence reads: CASSSWTVNTEAFF. The CDR3 DNA reads TGTGCCAGCTCCTCTTGGACAGTTAACACTGAAGCTTTCTTT.

The chain recombines TRBV18 with TRBJ2-5, with TRBD1 matching 7 bases. V shed 8 bases, J shed 0 bases, and the junction held 3 bases outside the gene matches. CDR1 and CDR2 from the germline V gene are KGHSH and LQKENI. The CDR3 length is 13 residues. The CDR3 protein is CASADRDQETQYF. In DNA, the CDR3 is TGTGCCAGCGCTGACAGGGACCAAGAGACCCAGTACTTC.

This clone was counted between two and nine times. The gene calls are TRBV5-1 and TRBJ2-3; a weak D match, TRBD1 (5 bases). The V end was cut by 2 bases, the J end by 6 bases, with 13 bases between. Germline values: CDR1 SGHRS, CDR2 YFSETQ. The CDR3 is 14 amino acids. CDR3 region: CASSLGAPKDTQYF. DNA for the CDR3: TGCGCCAGCAGCTTAGGGGCACCAAAGGATACGCAGTATTTT.

The rearrangement links TRBV6-5 to TRBJ2-7, with a weak D call TRBD1 (6 bases). The CDR3 is 11 residues long. V was pared by 5 bases and J by 8 bases, with 10 bases between. CDR1 is MNHEY, CDR2 SVGAGI, per germline. CDR3 amino acids: CASSTDRKQYF. The DNA for the CDR3 is TGTGCCAGCAGTACCGACAGGAAGCAGTACTTC.

The chain has TRBV6-2 or TRBV6-3 and TRBJ2-5; maybe TRBD1 (5 bases). Germline V lookup: CDR1 MNHEY, CDR2 SVGEGT. V gave up 6 bases and J gave up 5 bases, with 16 bases separating them. The CDR3 has 14 amino acids. The CDR3 nucleotides read TGTGCCAGCAGCCGTAGGACAACGTGGGAGACCCAGTACTTC. It codes for CASSRRTTWETQYF.

The chain uses TRBV19 and TRBJ2-3, with D possibly being TRBD1 (7 bases). The CDR3 has 14 residues. CDR1 LNHDA and CDR2 SQIVND come from the germline V gene (reference sequence). V lost 3 bases to trimming and J lost 5 bases, with 12 bases between them. The CDR3 DNA follows: TGTGCCAGTAGTATCGGGCAGGGGGGAGATACGCAGTATTTT. Encoded protein: CASSIGQGGDTQYF.

J is TRBJ2-3 and V is TRBV4-3; TRBD2 aligns across 13 bases. This CDR3 has 17 amino acids. Trimming took 3 bases from V and 2 from J; bases not matched to a gene: 5. Looked up from germline, CDR1 is LGHNA and CDR2 is YSLEER. This CDR3 is CASSHTGTSGVTDTQYF. DNA of the CDR3: TGCGCCAGCAGCCATACCGGGACTAGCGGGGTCACAGATACGCAGTATTTT.

The DNA for the CDR3 is TGTGCCAGCTCACCGATATCGGGGGGTGGCACAGATACGCAGTATTTT. Translated: CASSPISGGGTDTQYF. This chain joins TRBV18 and TRBJ2-3; the match to TRBD2 covers 7 bases. This CDR3 comprises 16 residues. Germline CDR1 is KGHSH and CDR2 is LQKENI. The junction had 7 bases not matched to a gene; V was cut back by 3 bases and J by 1 base. Full variable domain (remainder filled in from reference TRBV18 and TRBJ2-3): NAGVMQNPRHLVRRRGQEARLRCSPMKGHSHVYWYRQLPEEGLKFMVYLQKENIIDESGMPKERFSAEFPKEGPSILRIQQVVRGDSAAYFCASSPISGGGTDTQYFGPGTRLTVL.

The chain couples TRBV5-1 to TRBJ2-3; D is perhaps TRBD2 (6 bases). Deletions cut 5 bases from V and 1 base from J, with 11 bases between. Looked up from germline, CDR1 is SGHRS and CDR2 is YFSETQ. The CDR3 runs to 14 residues. The CDR3 DNA is TGCGCCAGCAGTGAAGGGACTGGCACAGATACGCAGTATTTT. It is translated as CASSEGTGTDTQYF.

The chain joins TRBV5-1 to TRBJ2-2, with TRBD2 identical over 8 bases. CDR3 size: 17 residues. The germline gives CDR1 SGHRS, CDR2 YFSETQ. V lost 4 bases to trimming and J lost 0 bases; unmatched junction nucleotides: 8. The CDR3 coding sequence is TGCGCCAGCAGCCCCCGGGGGGGCCCCGCGAACACCGGGGAGCTGTTTTTT. Protein sequence: CASSPRGGPANTGELFF. Variable domain in full (rest from reference TRBV5-1 and TRBJ2-2): KAGVTQTPRYLIKTRGQQVTLSCSPISGHRSVSWYQQTPGQGLQFLFEYFSETQRNKGNFPGRFSGRQFSNSRSEMNVSTLELGDSALYLCASSPRGGPANTGELFFGEGSRLTVL.

This clone was observed many times. The V gene is TRBV7-6, the J gene TRBJ2-1; maybe TRBD2 (6 bases). CDR1 is SGHVS and CDR2 is FNYEAQ in the germline V gene. The CDR3 runs to 17 residues. Trimming stripped 2 bases from V and 0 bases from J, with 14 bases between. CDR3: CASSLSASAYSYNEQFF. Here the CDR3 DNA reads TGTGCCAGCAGCTTATCAGCTAGCGCCTACTCCTACAATGAGCAGTTCTTC.

This CDR3 reads CATSRGGQQETQYF. The CDR3 coding sequence is TGTGCCACCAGCAGAGGGGGACAGCAAGAGACCCAGTACTTC. The J gene is TRBJ2-5, the V gene TRBV15, with 7 bases that match TRBD1. V dropped 1 base and J dropped 2; count of bases not matched to a gene: 1. Germline assignment: CDR1 LNHNV and CDR2 YYDKDF (reference sequence). This CDR3 contains 14 residues.

The chain employs TRBV9 and TRBJ2-3; no clear D. CDR1 is SGDLS, CDR2 YYNGEE, per germline. The CDR3 contains 14 residues. The V and J ends lost 3 bases and 1 base respectively, with 9 bases between them. Here the CDR3 DNA reads TGTGCCAGCAGCGCCTTTGAGGGCACAGATACGCAGTATTTT. Translated: CASSAFEGTDTQYF.

The CDR3 sequence is CASSASIQETQYF. The CDR3 region has the DNA TGTGCCAGCAGCGCGTCAATTCAAGAGACCCAGTACTTC. The chain carries TRBV7-3 and TRBJ2-5; D gene uncertain. CDR1 SGHTA and CDR2 FQGTGA come from the germline V gene. The CDR3 has 13 amino acids. The V and J ends lost 5 bases and 2 bases respectively, with 9 bases between them.

V gene TRBV2 combines with J gene TRBJ2-7; TRBD2 matches 8 bases. The CDR3 extends over 15 amino acids. Germline V lookup: CDR1 SNHLY, CDR2 FYNNEI. After removal of 1 base from V and 4 bases from J, the junction contained 6 bases not matched to a gene. CDR3 coding DNA: TGTGCCAGCAGTGAAGGAGGCGGGGGGCGGTACGAGCAGTACTTC. This translates into CASSEGGGGRYEQYF.

The chain has TRBV6-6 and TRBJ2-5; 10 bases fit TRBD2. Germline CDR1 is MNHNY and CDR2 is SVGAGI (reference sequence). V lost 4 bases to trimming and J lost 5 bases; unmatched junction nucleotides: 7. The CDR3 consists of 15 residues. CDR3 nucleotide sequence: TGTGCCAGCAGTTGGACTAGCGGAGGGTGGGAGACCCAGTACTTC. Translating gives CASSWTSGGWETQYF.

The chain employs TRBV6-5 and TRBJ1-2, with 9 bases lining up with TRBD1. The CDR3 totals 14 residues. Germline V gives CDR1 MNHEY, CDR2 SVGAGI. The J segment lost 2 bases and the V segment lost 6 bases, leaving 4 bases of the junction unmatched. The DNA of the CDR3 is TGTGCCAGCAGCCTTGGACAGGGGAACTATGGCTACACCTTC. Translated, it gives CASSLGQGNYGYTF.

This chain connects TRBV7-8 to TRBJ1-3; 8 nucleotides line up with TRBD1. CDR3 length: 15 residues. V trimming: 5 bases; J trimming: 4 bases; junction bases outside the gene matches: 7. Germline CDR1 and CDR2: SGHVS and FQNEAQ. The CDR3: CASSEDRGAGNTIYF. CDR3 coding DNA: TGTGCCAGCAGCGAAGACAGGGGAGCCGGAAACACCATATATTTT.

This chain joins TRBV4-2 and TRBJ2-3; tentatively, D is TRBD1 (6 bases). This CDR3 has 15 amino acids. The germline gives CDR1 LGHNA, CDR2 YNFKEQ. V was shortened by 4 bases and J by 3 bases, with 14 bases between the two germline ends. This CDR3 is CASSLYPQGTDTQYF. DNA for the CDR3: TGTGCCAGCAGCCTGTACCCTCAGGGGACAGATACGCAGTATTTT.

This sequence joins TRBV16 and TRBJ2-3; D is perhaps TRBD2 (6 bases). The CDR3 contains 16 residues. Looked up from germline, CDR1 is KGHSY and CDR2 is FQNENV. Trimming removed 4 bases at V and 7 bases at J, with 21 bases between. The CDR3 loop reads CASSPQGGGKKNTQYF. DNA for the CDR3: TGTGCCAGCAGCCCCCAGGGAGGTGGTAAGAAAAATACGCAGTATTTT.

The chain employs TRBV18 and TRBJ1-1; TRBD1 might be the D (6 bases). V was pared by 4 bases and J by 4 bases, with 10 bases between. This CDR3 has 13 residues. Germline V gene sequence: CDR1 KGHSH, CDR2 LQKENI. CDR3 nucleotides: TGTGCCAGCTCACTAGGACAGCCCACTGAAGCTTTCTTT. Translation: CASSLGQPTEAFF.

V is TRBV18 and J is TRBJ1-1, with TRBD1 matching over 7 bases. The V and J ends lost 3 bases and 7 bases, in that order; junction bases with no gene match: 8. Germline V lookup: CDR1 KGHSH, CDR2 LQKENI. The CDR3 consists of 14 residues. CDR3 loop: CASSPHDRVGEAFF. CDR3 DNA sequence: TGTGCCAGCTCACCGCACGACAGGGTAGGTGAAGCTTTCTTT. Combining the CDR3 with reference TRBV18 and TRBJ1-1 gives the whole variable domain NAGVMQNPRHLVRRRGQEARLRCSPMKGHSHVYWYRQLPEEGLKFMVYLQKENIIDESGMPKERFSAEFPKEGPSILRIQQVVRGDSAAYFCASSPHDRVGEAFFGQGTRLTVV.

V is TRBV18 and J is TRBJ1-6; D unresolved. The V end was cut by 2 bases, the J end by 8 bases, with 13 bases between. The CDR3 covers 15 residues. Germline V gene sequence: CDR1 KGHSH, CDR2 LQKENI. This CDR3 reads CASSPGQATYSPLHF. CDR3 coding DNA: TGTGCCAGCTCACCAGGCCAGGCGACCTATTCACCCCTCCACTTT.